Sequencing of this T cell receptor beta chain was carried out in a study of T cell responses to AZD1222 COVID-19 vaccine. Germline CDR1 and CDR2: SGHKS and YYEKEE (reference sequence). The CDR3 spans 17 residues. V was pared by 4 bases and J by 1 base, with 11 bases of the junction left unmatched. This clone was observed a single time. TCRdb's table, derived via immunoSEQ multiplex PCR, lists solely in-frame clones and lacks some. The table has more than 95,000 clones, roughly 90% seen once. This clonotype was sampled from an adult in good health. This chain joins TRBV5-5 and TRBJ1-1, with 9 bases lining up with TRBD1. The sequences come from peripheral blood, collected on day 0 of AZD1222 vaccination. CDR3 nucleotide sequence: TGTGCCAGCAGCGCAATGACAGGGGGGAAAACGAACACTGAAGCTTTCTTT. Amino acids: CASSAMTGGKTNTEAFF.